The 23 T cell receptor beta chains presented below share a single source sample, sequenced in a study of brain metastases from non-small cell lung cancer. Clones were read by immunoSEQ multiplex PCR, and TCRdb kept only the in-frame ones, dropping some. This sample carries some 2,000 clones, 88% of them seen once, and the ten largest clones take 4.6%. Sequenced sample: primary lung tumor tissue. Receptor source: a donor at least 40 years old with non-small cell lung cancer.

The V gene is TRBV5-4, the J gene TRBJ1-3; D is ambiguous. The CDR3 contains 14 residues. Germline V CDR1 and CDR2: SGHNT, YYREEE (reference sequence). Trimming removed 5 bases at V and 0 bases at J, with 9 bases between. This CDR3 reads CASSYDISGNTIYF. The CDR3 region has the DNA TGTGCCAGCAGTTATGATATCTCTGGAAACACCATATATTTT.

V gene TRBV5-1 combines with J gene TRBJ2-1, with TRBD1 matching 7 bases. CDR3 size: 15 residues. Germline CDR1 reads SGHRS; CDR2 reads YFSETQ. V dropped 3 bases and J dropped 5; count of bases not matched to a gene: 8. CDR3 sequence (DNA): TGCGCCAGCAGCTCGGGACAGAGGGTGAACAATGAGCAGTTCTTC. It encodes CASSSGQRVNNEQFF.

This rearrangement joins TRBV19 to TRBJ1-2; D remains ambiguous. The CDR3 loop spans 13 amino acids. The germline gives CDR1 LNHDA, CDR2 SQIVND (reference sequence). The V and J ends lost 0 bases and 5 bases respectively, with 7 bases between them. In nucleotides, the CDR3 is TGTGCCAGTAGTATAGATACGGAATATGGCTACACCTTC. This codes for CASSIDTEYGYTF. Complete variable domain (other parts from reference TRBV19 and TRBJ1-2): DGGITQSPKYLFRKEGQNVTLSCEQNLNHDAMYWYRQDPGQGLRLIYYSQIVNDFQKGDIAEGYSVSREKKESFPLTVTSAQKNPTAFYLCASSIDTEYGYTFGSGTRLTVV.

CDR3 nucleotide sequence: TGTGCCATCACTAGCGGGGAGGAGACCCAGTACTTC. Translation gives CAITSGEETQYF. The rearrangement joins TRBV10-3 to TRBJ2-5; 9 nucleotides line up with TRBD2. CDR3 length equals 12 residues. Germline V lookup: CDR1 ENHRY, CDR2 SYGVKD. With 7 bases clipped from V and 5 bases from J, the junction kept 2 bases outside the gene matches.

J is TRBJ1-1 and V is TRBV9, with TRBD1 identical over 7 bases. Germline CDR1 reads SGDLS; CDR2 reads YYNGEE. V was pared by 3 bases and J by 5 bases, with 7 bases of the junction left unmatched. The CDR3 has 14 residues. The CDR3 DNA is TGTGCCAGCAGCGCCCGGGACAGTTATACTGAAGCTTTCTTT. It is translated as CASSARDSYTEAFF.

The chain couples TRBV19 to TRBJ1-2; 7 bases fit TRBD1. Trimming at V came to 6 bases and at J to 5 bases, leaving 9 bases not matched to a gene. The V gene's germline CDR1 is LNHDA and CDR2 SQIVND (reference sequence). The CDR3 totals 14 residues. Written as DNA, the CDR3 is TGTGCCAGTAGCTGGCCGGGACAGCAGTATGGCTACACCTTC. Its protein is CASSWPGQQYGYTF.

A word on this clone: The junction and the germline gene differ at one end; a read error may be behind it. As DNA, the CDR3 is TGTGCCAGCTCGCCTTTTTTACCCCCCAACAGGGGAGACTATGGCTACACTTTC. It is translated as CASSPFLPPNRGDYGYTF. This chain uses TRBV18 with TRBJ1-2; 7 positions match TRBD1. The CDR3 is 18 residues long. In germline, CDR1 is KGHSH, CDR2 LQKENI.

Comment on this clone: A read error may account for a junction end that differs from germline. The chain uses TRBV7-9 and TRBJ2-5, with a weak D call TRBD2 (6 bases). This CDR3 spans 16 amino acids. CDR1 is SEHNR and CDR2 is FQNEAQ in the germline V gene (reference sequence). The CDR3 bases are TGTGCCAACAGCTTAATGCAGGGAGGCCCCAGGGAGACCCAGTACTTC. It yields the protein CANSLMQGGPRETQYF.

Comment on this clone: This sample includes further DNA sequences coding for the same CDR3. The gene calls are TRBV25-1 and TRBJ2-5; no definite D call. The CDR3 sequence is 14 residues long. The V end was cut by 4 bases, the J end by 1 base, with 10 bases between. CDR1 is MGHDK, CDR2 SYGVNS, per germline. This chain's CDR3 is CASSALTPQETQYF. The CDR3 region has the DNA TGTGCCAGCAGTGCCTTGACTCCCCAAGAGACCCAGTACTTC.

This chain connects TRBV27 to TRBJ2-1; 8 bases map to TRBD2. There are 14 residues in the CDR3. J gave up 5 bases and V 6 bases, and 6 bases lay outside the gene matches. Germline V lookup: CDR1 MNHEY, CDR2 SMNVEV (reference sequence). The CDR3 nucleotides read TGTGCCAGCAGAATAGCGGGACTTAACAATGAGCAGTTCTTC. The encoded protein is CASRIAGLNNEQFF.

On this clone itself: The germline gene is not matched at one end of the junction; a read error may be the cause. The V and J genes are TRBV5-1 and TRBJ2-1; D remains ambiguous. The CDR3 covers 13 residues. Per germline, CDR1 SGHRS and CDR2 YFSETQ. CDR3 in DNA: TGTGCCAGCAGCTTGTCGAGGACGGTAGGGCAGTTCTTC. It encodes CASSLSRTVGQFF.

About this clone itself: One end of the junction varies from germline; a read error may be responsible. The rearrangement links TRBV27 to TRBJ1-3; possible D gene TRBD1, 6 bases. This CDR3 spans 14 amino acids. From germline, CDR1 is MNHEY and CDR2 SMNVEV (reference sequence). CDR3 bases: TGTGCCAGCAAACCGGGGGCAACTGGAAACACTATATATTTT. It translates to CASKPGATGNTIYF.

CDR3 region: CSVERAVGEPTYEQYF. The CDR3 DNA reads TGCAGCGTTGAGCGTGCGGTCGGGGAGCCCACCTACGAGCAGTACTTC. V gene TRBV29-1 combines with J gene TRBJ2-7, with D perhaps TRBD2 (5 bases). CDR3 length: 16 amino acids. The germline V gene encodes CDR1 SQVTM and CDR2 ANQGSEA. The V gene lost 3 bases and the J gene lost 2 bases, with 20 bases spanning the gap.

The chain recombines TRBV5-4 with TRBJ2-2; no clear D. The germline gives CDR1 SGHNT, CDR2 YYREEE (reference sequence). Trimming removed 1 base at V and 5 bases at J, with 9 bases between. The CDR3 loop spans 14 amino acids. CDR3 region: CASSLRNRTGELFF. The CDR3 DNA follows: TGTGCCAGCAGCTTGCGTAATAGGACCGGGGAGCTGTTTTTT.

This chain connects TRBV18 to TRBJ2-1, with D maybe TRBD1 (6 bases). Trimming pared 6 bases from V and 9 bases from J, leaving 21 bases between. CDR1 and CDR2 (germline): KGHSH, LQKENI. This CDR3 contains 15 residues. CDR3 sequence: CASSHKQGELGEQFF. The CDR3, as DNA: TGTGCCAGCTCCCATAAACAGGGAGAGTTAGGTGAGCAGTTCTTC. The whole variable domain, filled in from reference TRBV18 and TRBJ2-1, reads NAGVMQNPRHLVRRRGQEARLRCSPMKGHSHVYWYRQLPEEGLKFMVYLQKENIIDESGMPKERFSAEFPKEGPSILRIQQVVRGDSAAYFCASSHKQGELGEQFFGPGTRLTVL.

The rearrangement joins TRBV28 to TRBJ2-7; TRBD2 might be the D (6 bases). Germline V gene sequence: CDR1 MDHEN, CDR2 SYDVKM. V was pared by 5 bases and J by 4 bases, with 15 bases between. The CDR3 contains 14 residues. CDR3 residues: CASSLLGLTYEQYF. CDR3 nucleotides: TGTGCCAGCAGTCTCTTGGGACTTACATACGAGCAGTACTTC.

This chain joins TRBV3-1 (or the pseudogene TRBV3-2) and TRBJ1-2; the D gene is possibly TRBD1 (5 bases). Germline lookup yields CDR1 LGHDT and CDR2 YNNKEL (reference sequence). The CDR3 length is 13 residues. V was pared by 7 bases and J by 0 bases, with 9 bases between. The DNA of the CDR3 is TGTGCCAGCACGCGGGGGGCTAACTATGGCTACACCTTC. It specifies CASTRGANYGYTF.

The rearrangement links TRBV5-1 to TRBJ2-5; 9 bases align to TRBD1. The CDR3 is 15 residues long. The J segment lost 5 bases and the V segment lost 0 bases, leaving 5 bases of the junction unmatched. Germline V CDR1 and CDR2: SGHRS, YFSETQ. The CDR3 DNA reads as TGCGCCAGCAGCTTGGAAGGGACAGGGTTGGAGACCCAGTACTTC. It is translated as CASSLEGTGLETQYF.

This rearrangement joins TRBV7-2 to TRBJ1-2, with 7 bases aligning to TRBD1. With 3 bases clipped from V and 6 bases from J, the junction kept 13 bases outside the gene matches. The CDR3 runs to 16 residues. Looked up from germline, CDR1 is SGHTA and CDR2 is FQGNSA. The CDR3 nucleotides are TGTGCCAGCAGCTTGGGGCGGACAGGATCATTCAATGGCTACACCTTC. It is translated as CASSLGRTGSFNGYTF.

The V call is TRBV9, the J call TRBJ2-1; a possible D gene is TRBD2 (5 bases). Looked up from germline, CDR1 is SGDLS and CDR2 is YYNGEE. The CDR3 extends over 14 amino acids. The V end was cut by 0 bases, the J end by 9 bases, with 13 bases between. CDR3 sequence: CASSVGQPAGEQFF. The CDR3 DNA reads as TGTGCCAGCAGCGTAGGGCAACCGGCGGGTGAGCAGTTCTTC.

Only a few counts were recorded for this clone. The chain carries TRBV5-4 and TRBJ2-1, with 10 bases identical to TRBD2. The V gene end was trimmed by 0 bases and the J gene end by 0 bases; junction bases not matched to a gene: 3. Per the germline V gene, CDR1 is SGHNT and CDR2 is YYREEE (reference sequence). This CDR3 region has 17 residues. Written as DNA, the CDR3 is TGTGCCAGCAGCTTGGGTAGCGGGAGGAGCTCCTACAATGAGCAGTTCTTC. The encoded protein is CASSLGSGRSSYNEQFF.

This chain connects TRBV10-3 to TRBJ1-1, with a weak D call TRBD1 (6 bases). Trimming took 0 bases from V and 11 from J, leaving 16 bases between them. The CDR3 sequence is 14 residues long. The germline V gene encodes CDR1 ENHRY and CDR2 SYGVKD. The CDR3 DNA sequence: TGTGCCATCAGTGAGTCGAGCTGGACAGAAGAGGCTTTCTTT. Protein product: CAISESSWTEEAFF.

J is TRBJ2-3 and V is TRBV5-1; the D call may be TRBD1 or TRBD2 (7 bases each). CDR1 is SGHRS and CDR2 is YFSETQ in the germline V gene. Trimming pared 1 base from V and 2 bases from J, leaving 11 bases between. This CDR3 has 15 amino acids. CDR3 in DNA: TGCGCCAGCAGCTTGTCAGGGGGGGACACAGATACGCAGTATTTT. It specifies CASSLSGGDTDTQYF.